These 20 T cell receptor beta chains were all obtained from the same sample, sequenced in a study of blood T cell repertoires in COVID-19. Here immunoSEQ multiplex PCR was the method, and the copy in TCRdb shows in-frame clones only, minus some. In the table there are some 200,000 clones, 85% to 90% of which are singletons. Sequenced: peripheral blood. The receptors here all came from an elderly man with acute or convalescent COVID-19.

V gene TRBV19 combines with J gene TRBJ1-2; D remains ambiguous. The CDR3 consists of 14 residues. V lost 3 bases, J lost 0 bases, and 8 bases lay in between. Germline-derived CDR1 and CDR2 are LNHDA and SQIVND (reference sequence). The CDR3 loop reads CASSMANANYGYTF. For the CDR3, the DNA is TGTGCCAGTAGTATGGCAAACGCTAACTATGGCTACACCTTC. Looking up the rest from reference TRBV19 and TRBJ1-2 gives the full variable domain: DGGITQSPKYLFRKEGQNVTLSCEQNLNHDAMYWYRQDPGQGLRLIYYSQIVNDFQKGDIAEGYSVSREKKESFPLTVTSAQKNPTAFYLCASSMANANYGYTFGSGTRLTVV.

This chain joins TRBV19 and TRBJ2-3; 8 nucleotides match TRBD2. The CDR3 has 15 amino acids. Losses at the gene ends were 6 bases for V and 0 bases for J; bases not matched to a gene: 5. Per the germline V gene, CDR1 is LNHDA and CDR2 is SQIVND (reference sequence). CDR3 coding DNA: TGTGCCAGTAGACTGACTAGCGCGAGCACAGATACGCAGTATTTT. This codes for CASRLTSASTDTQYF.

The chain combines TRBV28 with TRBJ1-5, with a tentative D call TRBD1 (5 bases). V was shortened by 2 bases and J by 3 bases, with 11 bases between the two germline ends. The V gene's germline CDR1 is MDHEN and CDR2 SYDVKM. The CDR3 extends over 15 amino acids. The CDR3, as DNA: TGTGCCAGCAGTTTACTGGCGGGGGACAATCAGCCCCAGCATTTT. This codes for CASSLLAGDNQPQHF.

The rearrangement links TRBV30 to TRBJ1-5; D is uncertain. Germline lookup yields CDR1 GTSNPN and CDR2 SVGIG (reference sequence). CDR3 size: 13 residues. With 0 bases removed from V and 3 bases from J, the gap between germline ends came to 6 bases. DNA of the CDR3: TGTGCCTGGAGTGTACATCACAATCAGCCCCAGCATTTT. Protein product: CAWSVHHNQPQHF.

The DNA for the CDR3 is TGTGCCAGCAGCTTACGGCTGGAAGGGACAGGGGGCAACTATGGCTACACCTTC. This encodes CASSLRLEGTGGNYGYTF. The rearrangement links TRBV7-9 to TRBJ1-2; TRBD1 matches 12 bases. The CDR3 has 18 residues. J gave up 2 bases and V 2 bases, and 9 bases lay outside the gene matches. CDR1 is SEHNR, CDR2 FQNEAQ, per germline (reference sequence).

Concerning this clone: Other DNA sequences within the sample encode an identical CDR3. The rearrangement links TRBV18 to TRBJ2-3; TRBD2 matches 10 bases. J gave up 3 bases and V 2 bases, and 2 bases lay outside the gene matches. This CDR3 has 15 residues. From germline, CDR1 is KGHSH and CDR2 LQKENI. CDR3 region: CASSPRTSGTDTQYF. CDR3 bases: TGTGCCAGCTCACCAAGGACTAGCGGTACAGATACGCAGTATTTT. The whole variable domain, filled in from reference TRBV18 and TRBJ2-3, reads NAGVMQNPRHLVRRRGQEARLRCSPMKGHSHVYWYRQLPEEGLKFMVYLQKENIIDESGMPKERFSAEFPKEGPSILRIQQVVRGDSAAYFCASSPRTSGTDTQYFGPGTRLTVL.

This chain uses TRBV7-9 with TRBJ2-3; D is ambiguous. Trimming pared 0 bases from V and 0 bases from J, leaving 4 bases between. The germline V gene has CDR1 SEHNR and CDR2 FQNEAQ (reference sequence). The CDR3 spans 14 residues. Here the CDR3 reads CASSLAASTDTQYF. DNA for the CDR3: TGTGCCAGCAGCTTAGCGGCTAGCACAGATACGCAGTATTTT.

The chain recombines TRBV2 with TRBJ1-2, with no clear D. The V end lost 7 bases, the J end lost 5 bases, and 23 bases lay between the germline ends. Germline CDR1 is SNHLY and CDR2 is FYNNEI. This CDR3 has 16 amino acids. In DNA form, the CDR3 reads TGTGCCAGCAAGGTTCAGGACTCGGGCTCGCTTTATGGCTACACCTTC. Translating it yields CASKVQDSGSLYGYTF.

The gene calls are TRBV27 and TRBJ1-5; TRBD1 agrees at 9 bases. From germline, CDR1 is MNHEY and CDR2 SMNVEV (reference sequence). The length of the CDR3 is 19 residues. With 2 bases clipped from V and 3 bases from J, the junction kept 14 bases outside the gene matches. The CDR3 DNA reads as TGTGCCAGCAGTTTAGTATCTGGGACGGGACAGGGATTCAATCAGCCCCAGCATTTT. Protein sequence: CASSLVSGTGQGFNQPQHF.

The genes are TRBV16 and TRBJ1-2; D gene ambiguous. The germline V gene encodes CDR1 KGHSY and CDR2 FQNENV. The V end lost 0 bases, the J end lost 0 bases, and 8 bases lay between the germline ends. The CDR3 totals 15 residues. The CDR3 reads CASSQSRETNYGYTF. In DNA, the CDR3 is TGTGCCAGCAGCCAATCGCGGGAGACTAACTATGGCTACACCTTC.

The V and J genes are TRBV3-1 (or the pseudogene TRBV3-2) and TRBJ2-7; D is possibly TRBD2 (6 bases). The CDR3 sequence is 15 residues long. Trimming cost V 3 bases and J 3 bases, with 15 bases left between them. Germline V gives CDR1 LGHDT, CDR2 YNNKEL (reference sequence). The CDR3, as DNA: TGTGCCAGCAGCCACGGGGGAGTACGGGACTACGAGCAGTACTTC. Its protein is CASSHGGVRDYEQYF.

This clone was counted a few times. The chain combines TRBV9 with TRBJ1-1, with 7 bases matching TRBD1. This CDR3 is built from 15 residues. J gave up 4 bases and V 0 bases, and 6 bases lay outside the gene matches. The germline V gene has CDR1 SGDLS and CDR2 YYNGEE. The chain's CDR3 is CASSVADRVTTEAFF. In nucleotides, the CDR3 is TGTGCCAGCAGCGTAGCTGACAGGGTCACCACTGAAGCTTTCTTT. Together with reference TRBV9 and TRBJ1-1, the CDR3 gives the full variable domain: DSGVTQTPKHLITATGQRVTLRCSPRSGDLSVYWYQQSLDQGLQFLIQYYNGEERAKGNILERFSAQQFPDLHSELNLSSLELGDSALYFCASSVADRVTTEAFFGQGTRLTVV.

This sequence joins TRBV10-3 and TRBJ1-1, with a tentative D call TRBD1 (5 bases). This CDR3 spans 12 amino acids. Germline CDR1 reads ENHRY; CDR2 reads SYGVKD. Trimming stripped 8 bases from V and 3 bases from J, with 10 bases between. The chain's CDR3 is CAIGGGYTEAFF. CDR3 coding DNA: TGTGCCATCGGGGGGGGGTACACTGAAGCTTTCTTT.

This chain uses TRBV28 with TRBJ1-5; no clear D gene. This CDR3 spans 18 amino acids. Germline assignment: CDR1 MDHEN and CDR2 SYDVKM. Trimming cost V 3 bases and J 4 bases, with 22 bases left between them. The chain's CDR3 is CASSFWETGRRANQPQHF. The CDR3 DNA reads TGTGCCAGCAGTTTCTGGGAGACCGGACGTAGAGCAAATCAGCCCCAGCATTTT.

The chain employs TRBV5-6 and TRBJ2-7, with TRBD1 identical over 7 bases. The V and J ends lost 0 bases and 6 bases, in that order; junction bases with no gene match: 6. The germline V gene has CDR1 SGHDT and CDR2 YYEEEE. The CDR3 consists of 14 residues. The CDR3 sequence: CASSLVTGLAEQYV. The CDR3 DNA sequence: TGTGCCAGCAGCTTGGTGACAGGGCTGGCCGAGCAGTACGTC.

The rearrangement joins TRBV3-1 (or the pseudogene TRBV3-2) to TRBJ1-1, with TRBD1 matching 8 bases. Looked up from germline, CDR1 is LGHDT and CDR2 is YNNKEL (reference sequence). V shed 0 bases and J 4 bases; nucleotides not matched to a gene: 4. The CDR3 totals 15 residues. CDR3 residues: CASSQEVRGPTEAFF. The DNA of the CDR3 is TGTGCCAGCAGCCAAGAAGTCAGGGGGCCCACTGAAGCTTTCTTT.

This chain uses TRBV11-3 with TRBJ2-5, with 7 bases that match TRBD1. The CDR3 runs 14 residues. The J segment lost 4 bases and the V segment lost 5 bases, leaving 7 bases of the junction unmatched. Germline V gene sequence: CDR1 SGHNT, CDR2 YENEEA. CDR3 in amino acids: CASSPRQGAETQYF. CDR3 DNA: TGTGCCAGCAGCCCGCGACAGGGTGCAGAGACCCAGTACTTC.

The chain employs TRBV2 and TRBJ2-7, with TRBD1 identical over 8 bases. The ends lost 10 bases at V and 6 bases at J; junction bases unmatched: 8. This CDR3 region has 12 residues. Germline V gene sequence: CDR1 SNHLY, CDR2 FYNNEI. The CDR3 spells CAIPGQVGEQYF. The CDR3 DNA is TGTGCCATACCGGGACAGGTCGGCGAGCAGTACTTC.

The V call is TRBV27, the J call TRBJ2-7, with 11 bases identical to TRBD1. The CDR3 is made up of 14 amino acids. With 5 bases clipped from V and 4 bases from J, the junction kept 4 bases outside the gene matches. Germline V gene data show CDR1 as MNHEY and CDR2 as SMNVEV (reference sequence). CDR3 amino acids: CASSPGTGGYEQYF. Here the CDR3 DNA reads TGTGCCAGCAGTCCAGGGACAGGGGGTTACGAGCAGTACTTC.

The chain uses TRBV6-6 and TRBJ2-5; 9 bases are a match to TRBD1. The CDR3 sequence is 13 residues long. V lost 7 bases and J lost 5; bases outside the gene matches: 5. Germline-derived CDR1 and CDR2 are MNHNY and SVGAGI (reference sequence). This CDR3 is CASTQGARETQYF. The CDR3 DNA follows: TGTGCCAGCACACAGGGGGCTCGGGAGACCCAGTACTTC.